Listed here are 9 T cell receptor beta chains from one sample, sequenced in a study of blood T cell repertoires in COVID-19. Repertoires were generated with immunoSEQ multiplex PCR, while TCRdb's copy carries only in-frame clones and drops some. The repertoire includes 95,000 to 110,000 clones, 87% of them detected once, and approximately 15% sits in the top ten. Sequencing was carried out using peripheral blood. The receptor set was obtained from a man aged 50 to 59 with acute or convalescent COVID-19.

The rearrangement links TRBV6-6 to TRBJ2-3, with D perhaps matching TRBD1 (6 bases). Germline V gene sequence: CDR1 MNHNY, CDR2 SVGAGI (reference sequence). The CDR3 extends over 15 amino acids. Trimming removed 6 bases from V and 2 bases from J, with 15 bases in between. In nucleotides, the CDR3 is TGTGCCAGCAGGGATACCAGGGGATACACAGATACGCAGTATTTT. It yields the protein CASRDTRGYTDTQYF.

The chain recombines TRBV3-1 (or the pseudogene TRBV3-2) with TRBJ1-6, with 7 bases fitting TRBD1. The J segment lost 6 bases and the V segment lost 8 bases, leaving 7 bases of the junction unmatched. The CDR3 runs to 14 residues. The germline gives CDR1 LGHDT, CDR2 YNNKEL (reference sequence). CDR3 DNA: TGTGCCAGCCAGCAGGGACAGCTTAATTCACCCCTCCACTTT. Amino acid sequence: CASQQGQLNSPLHF.

This chain connects TRBV6-1 to TRBJ2-1; TRBD1 aligns across 8 bases. J gave up 4 bases and V 3 bases, and 2 bases lay outside the gene matches. Germline CDR1 and CDR2: MNHNS and SASEGT. There are 14 residues in the CDR3. CDR3 coding DNA: TGTGCCAGCAGTGAGAGACAGGGGTACAATGAGCAGTTCTTC. This encodes CASSERQGYNEQFF.

This chain connects TRBV19 to TRBJ2-3; 7 nucleotides align to TRBD2. Losses at the gene ends were 7 bases for V and 1 base for J; bases not matched to a gene: 8. Looked up from germline, CDR1 is LNHDA and CDR2 is SQIVND (reference sequence). The CDR3 extends over 15 amino acids. The CDR3 nucleotides read TGTGCCAGTAAGGCCATAGCGGGTCGCACAGATACGCAGTATTTT. Amino acid sequence: CASKAIAGRTDTQYF.

This chain joins TRBV13 and TRBJ2-1; a weak D match, TRBD1 (6 bases). This CDR3 contains 15 residues. Per germline, CDR1 PRHDT and CDR2 FYEKMQ (reference sequence). With 0 bases removed from V and 0 bases from J, the gap between germline ends came to 6 bases. The CDR3 here is CASSLGRGSYNEQFF. The CDR3 nucleotides read TGTGCCAGCAGCTTAGGCAGGGGCTCCTACAATGAGCAGTTCTTC.

This clone has only one observation. The chain employs TRBV5-4 and TRBJ2-1; D may be TRBD2 (6 bases). V gave up 6 bases and J gave up 0 bases, with 16 bases separating them. Germline lookup yields CDR1 SGHNT and CDR2 YYREEE (reference sequence). The CDR3 covers 16 residues. The CDR3: CASTPGGLSSYNEQFF. CDR3 in DNA: TGTGCCAGCACCCCCGGGGGACTGAGCTCCTACAATGAGCAGTTCTTC. The whole variable domain, remainder taken from reference TRBV5-4 and TRBJ2-1, is ETGVTQSPTHLIKTRGQQVTLRCSSQSGHNTVSWYQQALGQGPQFIFQYYREEENGRGNFPPRFSGLQFPNYSSELNVNALELDDSALYLCASTPGGLSSYNEQFFGPGTRLTVL.

The chain has TRBV27 and TRBJ2-6; 11 bases line up with TRBD2. The CDR3 runs to 18 residues. V shed 3 bases, J shed 3 bases, and the junction held 7 bases outside the gene matches. Germline CDR1 and CDR2: MNHEY and SMNVEV (reference sequence). CDR3: CASSLALLAGVGANVLTF. The CDR3 coding sequence is TGTGCCAGCAGTTTGGCACTACTAGCGGGAGTTGGGGCCAACGTCCTGACTTTC.

The CDR3 protein is CASSYGQGKNEQYF. The CDR3 DNA follows: TGTGCCAGCAGCTACGGACAGGGGAAGAACGAGCAGTACTTC. The chain recombines TRBV3-1 (or the pseudogene TRBV3-2) with TRBJ2-7; 9 nucleotides match TRBD1. Germline V gene data show CDR1 as LGHDT and CDR2 as YNNKEL (reference sequence). V gave up 5 bases and J gave up 5 bases; unmatched junction bases: 7. CDR3 length equals 14 residues.

The rearrangement uses TRBV9 and TRBJ2-3; maybe TRBD1 (6 bases). This CDR3 spans 12 amino acids. Per the germline V gene, CDR1 is SGDLS and CDR2 is YYNGEE. The V end lost 4 bases, the J end lost 6 bases, and 9 bases lay between the germline ends. The CDR3 region is CASSPRGDTQYF. DNA of the CDR3: TGTGCCAGCAGCCCCAGGGGCGATACGCAGTATTTT.